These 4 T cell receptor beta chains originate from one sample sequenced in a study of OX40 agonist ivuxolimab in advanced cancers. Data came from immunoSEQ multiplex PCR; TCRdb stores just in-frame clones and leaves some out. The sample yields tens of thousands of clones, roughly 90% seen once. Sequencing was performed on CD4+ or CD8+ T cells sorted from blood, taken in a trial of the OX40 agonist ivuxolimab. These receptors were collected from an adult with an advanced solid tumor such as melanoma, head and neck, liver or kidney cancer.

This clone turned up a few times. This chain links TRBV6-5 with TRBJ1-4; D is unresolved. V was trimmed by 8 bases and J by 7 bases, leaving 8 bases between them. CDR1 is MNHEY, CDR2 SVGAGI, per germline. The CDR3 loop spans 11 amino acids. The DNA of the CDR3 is TGTGCCAGCGGTTTGGGTGAAAAACTGTTTTTT. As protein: CASGLGEKLFF.

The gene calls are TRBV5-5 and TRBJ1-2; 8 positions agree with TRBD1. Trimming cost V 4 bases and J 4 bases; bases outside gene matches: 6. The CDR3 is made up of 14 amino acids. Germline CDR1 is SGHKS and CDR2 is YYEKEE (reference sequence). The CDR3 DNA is TGTGCCAGCAGCGCCTCAGGGGGCGGCTATGGCTACACCTTC. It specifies CASSASGGGYGYTF.

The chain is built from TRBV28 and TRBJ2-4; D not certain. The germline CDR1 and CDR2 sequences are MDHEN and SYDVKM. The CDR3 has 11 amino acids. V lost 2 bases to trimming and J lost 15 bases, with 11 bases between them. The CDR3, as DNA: TGTGCCAGCAGTTTAGGCCCCGGGCTGTACTTC. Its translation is CASSLGPGLYF.

The CDR3 reads CASSLRGNGNTIYF. Written as DNA, the CDR3 is TGTGCCAGCAGCTTAAGGGGCAACGGAAACACCATATATTTT. The J gene is TRBJ1-3, the V gene TRBV5-4; weak D call: TRBD1 (5 bases). Germline CDR1 reads SGHNT; CDR2 reads YYREEE (reference sequence). CDR3 length equals 14 residues. The V end was cut by 2 bases, the J end by 4 bases, with 10 bases between. Complete variable domain (other parts from reference TRBV5-4 and TRBJ1-3): ETGVTQSPTHLIKTRGQQVTLRCSSQSGHNTVSWYQQALGQGPQFIFQYYREEENGRGNFPPRFSGLQFPNYSSELNVNALELDDSALYLCASSLRGNGNTIYFGEGSWLTVV.